A selection of T cell receptor beta chains follows, all from one sample in a study of blood T cell repertoires in COVID-19. Using immunoSEQ multiplex PCR, the repertoire was profiled, and TCRdb retains in-frame clones only, with some absent. The profile covers about 110,000 clones, with 80% appearing a single time and more than 4% taken by the ten largest. Sequencing input: peripheral blood. The receptors derive from a man aged 70 or older with acute or convalescent COVID-19. CDR3s include the opening cysteine and the closing phenylalanine or tryptophan. A D gene is named only where the DNA matches it firmly. Not all rows give a size; the values are once, few, many and, for expanded clones, a class.

d_call | j_call | clone_size | v_call | cdr3_nt | cdr3_aa
TRBD2 | TRBJ2-7 | - | TRBV19 | TGTGCCAGTAGTGCCCACGGACTAGCGGGGGGGTACGAGCAGTACTTC | CASSAHGLAGGYEQYF
TRBD1 | TRBJ1-4 | - | TRBV19 | TGTGCCAGTACCCACTCAACAGGGGCGACTAATGAAAAACTGTTTTTT | CASTHSTGATNEKLFF
- | TRBJ2-5 | - | TRBV18 | TGTGCCAGCTCACCATTGGGAGGATCCCAAGAGACCCAGTACTTC | CASSPLGGSQETQYF
TRBD2 | TRBJ2-3 | - | TRBV5-8 | TGTGCCGGGGGGGATTGGGGCACAGATACGCAGTATTTT | CAGGDWGTDTQYF
- | TRBJ2-7 | - | TRBV6-5 | TGTGCCACCACGACAGTTAGCAGCTACGAGCAGTACTTC | CATTTVSSYEQYF
- | TRBJ1-4 | - | TRBV5-1 | TGCGCCAGCAGCTTAGGAGGGGCTTCTATTAATGAAAAACTGTTTTTT | CASSLGGASINEKLFF
TRBD1 | TRBJ2-4 | - | TRBV6-5 | TGTGCCAGCAGTTCAGCCAGGGGGCCCAAAAACATTCAGTACTTC | CASSSARGPKNIQYF
- | TRBJ2-7 | - | TRBV7-8 | TGTGCCACCGCCCTCGGGGAGAGCTACGAGCAGTACTTC | CATALGESYEQYF
- | TRBJ2-7 | once | TRBV7-6 | TGTGCCAGCAGCCGGGGTTCGGACAGCTCCTACGAGCAGTACTTC | CASSRGSDSSYEQYF
- | TRBJ1-3 | few | TRBV3-1/TRBV3-2 | TGTGCCAGCAGCCTTTCGCTGGCAGGCTCTGGAAACACCATATATTTT | CASSLSLAGSGNTIYF
TRBD1 | TRBJ2-1 | - | TRBV6-5 | TGTGCCAGCAATAGACAGGGGGTCCCCAATGAGCAGTTCTTC | CASNRQGVPNEQFF
TRBD2 | TRBJ2-5 | - | TRBV3-1/TRBV3-2 | TGTGCCAGCAGCCTCGGGGGGGGGTTAGAGACCCAGTACTTC | CASSLGGGLETQYF
TRBD1 | TRBJ1-1 | few | TRBV7-9 | TGTGCCAGCAACCCGACAGGGGCCCTGAACACTGAAGCTTTCTTT | CASNPTGALNTEAFF
- | TRBJ2-2 | - | TRBV2 | TGTGCCAGCAGTGAAGCGCCGGCAGGGGCCGGGGAGCTGTTTTTT | CASSEAPAGAGELFF